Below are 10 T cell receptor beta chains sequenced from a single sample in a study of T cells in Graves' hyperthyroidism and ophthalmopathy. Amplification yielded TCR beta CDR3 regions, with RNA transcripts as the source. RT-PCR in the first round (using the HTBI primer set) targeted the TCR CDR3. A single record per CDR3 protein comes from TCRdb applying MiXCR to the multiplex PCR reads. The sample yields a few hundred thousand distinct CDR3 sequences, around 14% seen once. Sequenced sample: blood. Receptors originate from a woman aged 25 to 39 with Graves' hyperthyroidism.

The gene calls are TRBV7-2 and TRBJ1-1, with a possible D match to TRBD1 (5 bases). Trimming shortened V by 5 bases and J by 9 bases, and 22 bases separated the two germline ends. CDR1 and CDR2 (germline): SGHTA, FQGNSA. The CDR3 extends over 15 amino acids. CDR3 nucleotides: TGTGCCAGCAGCCTACAAGGGCAGGGCGGAACTAAAGCTTTCTTT. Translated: CASSLQGQGGTKAFF.

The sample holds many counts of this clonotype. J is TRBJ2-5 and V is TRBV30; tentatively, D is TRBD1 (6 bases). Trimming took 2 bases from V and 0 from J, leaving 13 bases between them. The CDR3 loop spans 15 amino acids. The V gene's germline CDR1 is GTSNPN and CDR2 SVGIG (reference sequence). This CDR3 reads CAWSQGTGNQETQYF. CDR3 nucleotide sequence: TGTGCCTGGAGTCAAGGAACAGGGAACCAAGAGACCCAGTACTTC.

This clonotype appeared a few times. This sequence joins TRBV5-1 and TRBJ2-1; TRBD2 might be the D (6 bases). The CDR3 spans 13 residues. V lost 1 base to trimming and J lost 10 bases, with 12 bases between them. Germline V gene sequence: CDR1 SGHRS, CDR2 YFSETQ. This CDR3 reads CASSLKGAGEQFF. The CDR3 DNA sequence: TGCGCCAGCAGCTTGAAAGGGGCGGGGGAGCAGTTCTTC.

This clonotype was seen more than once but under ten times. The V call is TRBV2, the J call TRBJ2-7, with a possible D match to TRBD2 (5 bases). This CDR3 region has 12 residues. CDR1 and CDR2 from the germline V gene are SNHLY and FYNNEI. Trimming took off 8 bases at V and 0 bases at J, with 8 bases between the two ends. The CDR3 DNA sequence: TGTGCCAGCTTCGGGGACTCCTACGAGCAGTACTTC. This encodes CASFGDSYEQYF.

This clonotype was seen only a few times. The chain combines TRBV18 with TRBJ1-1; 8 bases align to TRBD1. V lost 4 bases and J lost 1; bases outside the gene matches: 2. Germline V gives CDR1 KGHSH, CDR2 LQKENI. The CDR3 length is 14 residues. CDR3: CASSQGQENTEAFF. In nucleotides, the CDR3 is TGTGCCAGCTCACAGGGACAGGAGAACACTGAAGCTTTCTTT.

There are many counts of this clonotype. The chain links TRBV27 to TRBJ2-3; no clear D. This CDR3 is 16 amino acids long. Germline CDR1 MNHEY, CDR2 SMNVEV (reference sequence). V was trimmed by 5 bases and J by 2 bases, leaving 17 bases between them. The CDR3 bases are TGTGCCAGCAGTACACAATTCGGACGGTACACAGATACGCAGTATTTT. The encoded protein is CASSTQFGRYTDTQYF.

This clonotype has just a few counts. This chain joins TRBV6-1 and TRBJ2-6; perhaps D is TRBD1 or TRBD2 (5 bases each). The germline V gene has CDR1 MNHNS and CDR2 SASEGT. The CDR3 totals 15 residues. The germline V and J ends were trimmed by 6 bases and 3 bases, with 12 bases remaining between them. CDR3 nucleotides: TGTGCCAGCAGAAGAGGGGCGCTTGGGGCCAACGTCCTGACTTTC. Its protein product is CASRRGALGANVLTF.

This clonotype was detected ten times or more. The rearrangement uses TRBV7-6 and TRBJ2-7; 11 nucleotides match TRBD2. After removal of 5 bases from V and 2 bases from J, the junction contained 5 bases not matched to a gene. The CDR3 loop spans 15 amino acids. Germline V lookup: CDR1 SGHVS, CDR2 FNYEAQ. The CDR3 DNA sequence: TGTGCCAGCAGCATGATAGCGGGAGGGACCTACGAGCAGTACTTC. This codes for CASSMIAGGTYEQYF.

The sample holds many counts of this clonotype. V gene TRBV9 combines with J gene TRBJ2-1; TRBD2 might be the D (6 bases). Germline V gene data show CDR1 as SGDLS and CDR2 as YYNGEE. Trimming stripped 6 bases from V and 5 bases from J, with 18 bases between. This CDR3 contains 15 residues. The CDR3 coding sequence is TGTGCCAGCACGCGGGATTCCTTTTCGGACAATGAGCAGTTCTTC. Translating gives CASTRDSFSDNEQFF. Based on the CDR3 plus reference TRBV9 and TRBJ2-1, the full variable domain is DSGVTQTPKHLITATGQRVTLRCSPRSGDLSVYWYQQSLDQGLQFLIQYYNGEERAKGNILERFSAQQFPDLHSELNLSSLELGDSALYFCASTRDSFSDNEQFFGPGTRLTVL.

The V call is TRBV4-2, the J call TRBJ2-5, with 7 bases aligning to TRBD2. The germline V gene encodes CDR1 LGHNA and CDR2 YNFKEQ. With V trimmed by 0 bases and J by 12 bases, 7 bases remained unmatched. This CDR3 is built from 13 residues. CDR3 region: CASSQEGRLAEYF. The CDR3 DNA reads TGTGCCAGCAGCCAAGAAGGTCGGCTAGCGGAGTACTTC.